This T cell receptor beta chain derives from a study of blood T cells in healthy people across ages. Overall study context: About one barcoded beta molecule per two T cells came from capture by template switching. Study-wide results and limits: Per-million-T-cell TCR beta diversity fell roughly linearly with age.

The sample holds many counts of this clonotype. No antigen is known for it. The CDR3 has 12 amino acids. V was cut by 0 bases and J by 3 bases, with 4 bases left in between. In germline, CDR1 is SGDLS, CDR2 YYNGEE. Each individual donor underwent a draw of approximately 9.6 milliliters of peripheral blood. Per sample, no less than 6 micrograms of total RNA were extracted. Then a second PCR, running roughly 7 to 11 cycles, was carried out with a sample-barcoded 5' primer and a J-beta primer mix. TCRdb processed the 5' RACE reads anew with MiXCR; each CDR3 protein has one entry. The sample lists 850,000 or so distinct CDR3 sequences; about 30% were seen once.

The V call is TRBV9, the J call TRBJ2-7; D gene uncertain. The receptor comes from a woman older than 75 in good health. The material sequenced was blood. CDR3 loop: CASSVEGYEQYF. DNA of the CDR3: TGTGCCAGCAGCGTAGAGGGCTACGAGCAGTACTTC.